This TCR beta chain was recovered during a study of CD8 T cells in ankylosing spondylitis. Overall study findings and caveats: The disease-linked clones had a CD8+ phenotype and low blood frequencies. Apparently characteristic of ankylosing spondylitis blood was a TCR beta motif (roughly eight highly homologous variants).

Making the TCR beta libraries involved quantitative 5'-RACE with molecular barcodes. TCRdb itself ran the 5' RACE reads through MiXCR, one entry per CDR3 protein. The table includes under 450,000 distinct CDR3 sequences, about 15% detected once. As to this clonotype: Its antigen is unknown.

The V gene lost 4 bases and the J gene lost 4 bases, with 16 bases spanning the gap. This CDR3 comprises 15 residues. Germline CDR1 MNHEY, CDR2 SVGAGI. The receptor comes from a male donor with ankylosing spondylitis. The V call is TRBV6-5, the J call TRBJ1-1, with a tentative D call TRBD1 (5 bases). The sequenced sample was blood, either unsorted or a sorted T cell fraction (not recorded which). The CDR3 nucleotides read TGTGCCAGCAGTTTAAATAAGCAGGGAGTCACTGAAGCTTTCTTT. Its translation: CASSLNKQGVTEAFF.